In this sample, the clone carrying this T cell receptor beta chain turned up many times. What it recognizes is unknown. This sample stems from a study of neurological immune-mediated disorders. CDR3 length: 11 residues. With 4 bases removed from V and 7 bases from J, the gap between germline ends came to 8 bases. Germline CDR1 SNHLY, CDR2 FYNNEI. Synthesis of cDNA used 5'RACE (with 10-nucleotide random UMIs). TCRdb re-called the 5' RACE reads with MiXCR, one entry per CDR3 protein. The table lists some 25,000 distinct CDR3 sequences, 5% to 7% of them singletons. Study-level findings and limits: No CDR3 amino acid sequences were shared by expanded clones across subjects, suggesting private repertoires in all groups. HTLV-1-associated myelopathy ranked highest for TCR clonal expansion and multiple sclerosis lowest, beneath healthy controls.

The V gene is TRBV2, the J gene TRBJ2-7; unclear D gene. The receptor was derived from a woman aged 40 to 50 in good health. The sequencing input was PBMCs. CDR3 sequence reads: CASSALGEQYF. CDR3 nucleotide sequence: TGTGCCAGCAGTGCCTTAGGTGAGCAGTACTTC.